These 20 T cell receptor beta chains originate from one sample sequenced in a study of T cell clones after liver transplantation. The table came from immunoSEQ multiplex PCR; TCRdb's copy has only in-frame clones and leaves some out. The table records fewer than 65,000 clones, roughly nine tenths of them present only once. The sample here was CD8+ T cells from blood, taken 12 months after liver transplant. These receptors all come from a human patient who received a liver transplant. The T cells may partly be graft donor cells.

This sequence joins TRBV6-5 and TRBJ2-1; 8 bases align to TRBD1. CDR3 length: 15 amino acids. Germline V gene sequence: CDR1 MNHEY, CDR2 SVGAGI. V was clipped by 6 bases and J by 3 bases; unmatched bases: 7. DNA for the CDR3: TGTGCCAGCAGCCTAGGACAGGGCCTCTACAATGAGCAGTTCTTC. Encoded protein: CASSLGQGLYNEQFF.

The CDR3 region has the DNA TGTGCCAGCAGCGCAGCCGGGACTAGCGCCGATACGCAGTATTTT. This sequence encodes CASSAAGTSADTQYF. V gene TRBV9 combines with J gene TRBJ2-3, with 10 bases that match TRBD2. V lost 3 bases and J lost 6; bases outside the gene matches: 7. Germline CDR1 SGDLS, CDR2 YYNGEE. The CDR3 loop spans 15 amino acids.

The J gene is TRBJ1-2, the V gene TRBV27; D ambiguous. Trimming pared 4 bases from V and 3 bases from J, leaving 21 bases between. This CDR3 comprises 17 residues. CDR1 and CDR2 (germline): MNHEY, SMNVEV (reference sequence). The CDR3 DNA follows: TGTGCCAGCAGTTCCAACCCCTGGACGGACGTGGACTATGGCTACACCTTC. This sequence encodes CASSSNPWTDVDYGYTF.

The V call is TRBV9, the J call TRBJ2-1; tentatively, D is TRBD2 (6 bases). Trimming removed 0 bases at V and 7 bases at J, with 14 bases between. Germline assignment: CDR1 SGDLS and CDR2 YYNGEE. CDR3 length: 15 residues. Here the CDR3 DNA reads TGTGCCAGCAGCGTAGTCGGGGGAGAGGCTAATGAGCAGTTCTTC. Translated: CASSVVGGEANEQFF. Looking up the rest from reference TRBV9 and TRBJ2-1 gives the full variable domain: DSGVTQTPKHLITATGQRVTLRCSPRSGDLSVYWYQQSLDQGLQFLIQYYNGEERAKGNILERFSAQQFPDLHSELNLSSLELGDSALYFCASSVVGGEANEQFFGPGTRLTVL.

The chain joins TRBV19 to TRBJ1-5; D is uncertain. Per the germline V gene, CDR1 is LNHDA and CDR2 is SQIVND (reference sequence). V shed 7 bases and J shed 2 bases, with 12 bases lying between them. The CDR3 loop spans 14 amino acids. CDR3 coding DNA: TGTGCCAGTACTCTACCCGAGGGCAATCAGCCCCAGCATTTT. Residues: CASTLPEGNQPQHF.

The CDR3 region is CASTYLDAGTEAFF. The CDR3 region has the DNA TGTGCCAGCACCTATCTGGACGCGGGCACTGAAGCTTTCTTT. The chain has TRBV9 and TRBJ1-1; D is undetermined. The V gene lost 6 bases and the J gene lost 4 bases, with 16 bases spanning the gap. The CDR3 spans 14 residues. Per germline, CDR1 SGDLS and CDR2 YYNGEE. Based on the CDR3 plus reference TRBV9 and TRBJ1-1, the full variable domain is DSGVTQTPKHLITATGQRVTLRCSPRSGDLSVYWYQQSLDQGLQFLIQYYNGEERAKGNILERFSAQQFPDLHSELNLSSLELGDSALYFCASTYLDAGTEAFFGQGTRLTVV.

This clone was detected a few times. The chain has TRBV9 and TRBJ1-1; TRBD1 aligns across 9 bases. The germline gives CDR1 SGDLS, CDR2 YYNGEE. CDR3 length: 15 residues. Unmatched junction bases numbered 7, after V lost 0 bases and J lost 7 bases. CDR3 sequence (DNA): TGTGCCAGCAGCGTAGATGGACAGGGGAGAGGTGAAGCTTTCTTT. Residues: CASSVDGQGRGEAFF.

The rearrangement joins TRBV6-4 to TRBJ2-1, with TRBD2 identical over 11 bases. The CDR3 is made up of 15 amino acids. Germline lookup yields CDR1 MRHNA and CDR2 SNTAGT. Unmatched junction bases numbered 3, after V lost 4 bases and J lost 4 bases. CDR3 sequence reads: CASSVLAGGYNEQFF. In nucleotides, the CDR3 is TGTGCCAGCAGTGTTCTAGCGGGAGGTTACAATGAGCAGTTCTTC.

V and J are TRBV27 and TRBJ1-1, with 10 bases lining up with TRBD1. The CDR3 is 14 amino acids. Per the germline V gene, CDR1 is MNHEY and CDR2 is SMNVEV (reference sequence). Losses at the gene ends were 1 base for V and 8 bases for J; bases not matched to a gene: 4. The CDR3 nucleotides read TGTGCCAGCAGTTTATTGACAGGGGGCTTGGAAGCTTTCTTT. Encoded protein: CASSLLTGGLEAFF.

This sequence joins TRBV11-2 and TRBJ2-1; TRBD2 is a possible D gene (5 bases). V was shortened by 8 bases and J by 6 bases, with 17 bases between the two germline ends. The CDR3 loop spans 14 amino acids. Germline loops: CDR1 SGHAT, CDR2 FQNNGV. CDR3 in DNA: TGTGCCAGCGTCAAGGAGGACCGGGGCAATGAGCAGTTCTTC. Residues: CASVKEDRGNEQFF.

This rearrangement joins TRBV28 to TRBJ1-2, with 9 bases aligning to TRBD1. This CDR3 is built from 15 residues. The V gene's germline CDR1 is MDHEN and CDR2 SYDVKM. Trimming removed 1 base from V and 3 bases from J; junction bases left unmatched: 3. The CDR3 protein is CASSLYRTGDYGYTF. The CDR3 region has the DNA TGTGCCAGCAGTTTATATAGGACAGGGGACTATGGCTACACCTTC.

The V call is TRBV9, the J call TRBJ2-7; 9 positions agree with TRBD1. The germline V gene has CDR1 SGDLS and CDR2 YYNGEE. CDR3 length: 15 amino acids. The J segment lost 2 bases and the V segment lost 3 bases, leaving 6 bases of the junction unmatched. The CDR3 loop reads CASSALGQGPYEQYF. In DNA, the CDR3 is TGTGCCAGCAGCGCCCTGGGACAGGGCCCCTACGAGCAGTACTTC.

The chain employs TRBV11-2 and TRBJ1-2, with 7 bases that match TRBD1. This CDR3 has 15 residues. Germline V gene lookup returns CDR1 SGHAT and CDR2 FQNNGV. Trimming removed 5 bases from V and 1 base from J; junction bases left unmatched: 7. In nucleotides, the CDR3 is TGTGCCAGCAGCCTTCGACAGGGACTTAACTATGGCTACACCTTC. Encoded protein: CASSLRQGLNYGYTF.

The chain joins TRBV7-8 to TRBJ1-5, with TRBD1 matching 8 bases. The CDR3 consists of 15 residues. In germline, CDR1 is SGHVS, CDR2 FQNEAQ. V dropped 6 bases and J dropped 7; count of bases not matched to a gene: 11. CDR3 DNA sequence: TGTGCCAGCAGATCCGGGACAGGTGATATCCAGCCCCAGCATTTT. This sequence encodes CASRSGTGDIQPQHF.

The chain combines TRBV28 with TRBJ2-7; 7 nucleotides agree with TRBD1. The length of the CDR3 is 13 residues. Germline CDR1 is MDHEN and CDR2 is SYDVKM. J lost 3 bases, V lost 3 bases, and 2 bases had no gene match. DNA for the CDR3: TGTGCCAGCAGTTTTGGACAGGTCTACGAGCAGTACTTC. Translated: CASSFGQVYEQYF.

This clone was recorded only once. The chain has TRBV29-1 and TRBJ1-1; D is ambiguous. Trimming took 7 bases from V and 4 from J, leaving 7 bases between them. The germline V gene encodes CDR1 SQVTM and CDR2 ANQGSEA. This CDR3 has 10 amino acids. CDR3 in DNA: TGCAGCGGCTCGGGCACTGAAGCTTTCTTT. Translation: CSGSGTEAFF.

This chain connects TRBV6-1 to TRBJ1-5, with no clear D. V lost 6 bases and J 0 bases, leaving 12 bases between the germline ends. The germline V gene encodes CDR1 MNHNS and CDR2 SASEGT. The CDR3 totals 15 residues. The CDR3, as DNA: TGTGCCAGCAGGCCTCATGGGGATAGCAATCAGCCCCAGCATTTT. This encodes CASRPHGDSNQPQHF.

This clone was detected only once. This sequence joins TRBV4-1 and TRBJ2-7; TRBD2 matches 13 bases. J was trimmed by 4 bases and V by 4 bases; bases with no gene match: 4. Per the germline V gene, CDR1 is MGHRA and CDR2 is YSYEKL. The CDR3 is 15 amino acids. The CDR3 region is CASSPGLAGAYEQYF. The DNA of the CDR3 is TGCGCCAGCAGCCCCGGACTAGCGGGAGCATACGAGCAGTACTTC.

CDR3: CASSWPGEVHEQYF. Written as DNA, the CDR3 is TGTGCCAGCAGTTGGCCAGGGGAGGTCCACGAGCAGTACTTC. This chain uses TRBV28 with TRBJ2-7; D is tentatively TRBD1 or TRBD2 (6 bases each). Trimming left V 4 bases short and J 5 bases short, with 15 bases between. The CDR3 loop spans 14 amino acids. Germline CDR1 is MDHEN and CDR2 is SYDVKM.

This clone was counted once. CDR3 amino acids: CASGFMGTEAFF. CDR3 sequence (DNA): TGTGCCAGCGGGTTTATGGGGACTGAAGCTTTCTTT. The chain recombines TRBV28 with TRBJ1-1; D gene unclear. There are 12 residues in the CDR3. CDR1 MDHEN and CDR2 SYDVKM come from the germline V gene. With 8 bases removed from V and 5 bases from J, the gap between germline ends came to 12 bases.